In this sample, the clone carrying this T cell receptor (beta chain) turned up a few times. The antigen remains undetermined. These data are taken from a study of T cells in Graves' hyperthyroidism and ophthalmopathy. Findings and caveats of the study: Most clonotypes expanded in thyroid above 0.001 were likewise present in blood.

The V segment lost 5 bases and the J segment 6 bases; nucleotides outside the gene matches: 10. CDR1 and CDR2 from the germline V gene are SGHRS and YFSETQ. The CDR3 consists of 16 residues. Researchers took RNA transcripts and amplified the TCR beta CDR3 regions from them. TCR CDR3 underwent first-round RT-PCR with the HTBI primer set. TCRdb recomputed calls from the multiplex PCR reads with MiXCR, one row per CDR3 protein. The sample consists of 380,000 or so distinct CDR3 sequences, about 14% of them appearing once. Hyperthyroidism in the patients, aged 18 to 65, was newly diagnosed and under 2 months in duration. For the diagnoses, clinical symptoms, serum thyroxine and TRAb, thyroid ultrasound and orbital computed tomography were used.

This sequence was found in a man aged 30-40 years with Graves' hyperthyroidism that later progressed to Graves' ophthalmopathy. The sequenced sample was blood. This chain joins TRBV5-1 and TRBJ2-3, with TRBD2 identical over 12 bases. The CDR3 is CASSSGTSGPGDTQYF. CDR3 sequence (DNA): TGCGCCAGCAGTTCCGGGACTAGCGGGCCTGGGGATACGCAGTATTTT.